The following is a T cell receptor (beta chain) sequence with its context. Its antigen remains unknown. This specimen comes from a study of OX40 agonist ivuxolimab in advanced cancers. Points from the study as a whole: At doses 0.1 to 3.0 mg/kg, CD4+ and CD8+ clones expanded. Part of the nonresponder group also had normalized T-cell clonal expansion that was low. The antigens recognized by the expanded peripheral T cells, that is their antigen specificity, were not determined.

The data were produced by immunoSEQ multiplex PCR, yet TCRdb's version contains in-frame clones alone and is incomplete. The table records about 50,000 clones, over 80% of them present only once. Germline V gives CDR1 KGHSH, CDR2 LQKENI. The CDR3 loop spans 15 amino acids. Trimming cost V 6 bases and J 7 bases; bases outside gene matches: 7. The receptor's source is an adult with an advanced solid tumor such as melanoma, head and neck, liver or kidney cancer. The chain joins TRBV18 to TRBJ2-1; TRBD2 aligns across 12 bases. Source: CD4+ or CD8+ T cells sorted from blood, taken in a trial of the OX40 agonist ivuxolimab. CDR3 sequence reads: CASSPSTSGGNEQFF. CDR3 DNA: TGTGCCAGCTCTCCCTCGACTAGCGGGGGTAATGAGCAGTTCTTC. Drawing the rest from reference TRBV18 and TRBJ2-1, the complete variable domain is NAGVMQNPRHLVRRRGQEARLRCSPMKGHSHVYWYRQLPEEGLKFMVYLQKENIIDESGMPKERFSAEFPKEGPSILRIQQVVRGDSAAYFCASSPSTSGGNEQFFGPGTRLTVL.